A selection of T cell receptor beta chains follows, all from one sample in a study of blood T cell repertoires in COVID-19. The assay was immunoSEQ multiplex PCR, and TCRdb's table has in-frame clones only and misses some. The table has approximately 71,000 clones, 82% seen once. The sequenced sample consisted of peripheral blood. The receptors were sampled from a woman of 80 years or more with acute or convalescent COVID-19. Both conserved end residues are part of each CDR3. The listing skips clone size in some rows; elsewhere it reads once, few, many or a size class.

TRBV7-2	.	TRBJ2-3	CASSPPDRGGTDTQYF
TRBV10-3	.	TRBJ1-6	CAISDPRGGNPPLHF
TRBV29-1	once	TRBJ1-1	CSVERGRNTEAFF
TRBV29-1	.	TRBJ1-1	CSGRQTNTEAFF
TRBV7-9	.	TRBJ2-1	CASSLVASGIGHEQFF
TRBV15	.	TRBJ1-4	CATSRDPGREKLFF
TRBV24-1	once	TRBJ1-1	CATSGLGSTNTEAFF
TRBV10-3	.	TRBJ2-7	CAIRASSYEQYF
TRBV27	.	TRBJ1-5	CASSWTPYQPQHF
TRBV7-6	.	TRBJ2-1	CASSSLLAGTNDEQFF
TRBV12-3/TRBV12-4	.	TRBJ1-1	CASRGTGDTEAFF
TRBV15	.	TRBJ2-7	CATSRAGGAYEQYF
TRBV6-6	.	TRBJ2-2	CASSYGLYTGELFF
TRBV7-9	.	TRBJ1-2	CASSLVGADYGYTF
TRBV2	.	TRBJ2-1	CASSEIRINEQFF
TRBV11-2	.	TRBJ1-2	CASSSTGGGGYTF
TRBV5-1	.	TRBJ1-5	CASSYGTGGWPQHF
TRBV3-1/TRBV3-2	.	TRBJ2-1	CASSQDIGTGYIGGREQFF
TRBV5-1	.	TRBJ1-1	CASSLRVKNTEAFF